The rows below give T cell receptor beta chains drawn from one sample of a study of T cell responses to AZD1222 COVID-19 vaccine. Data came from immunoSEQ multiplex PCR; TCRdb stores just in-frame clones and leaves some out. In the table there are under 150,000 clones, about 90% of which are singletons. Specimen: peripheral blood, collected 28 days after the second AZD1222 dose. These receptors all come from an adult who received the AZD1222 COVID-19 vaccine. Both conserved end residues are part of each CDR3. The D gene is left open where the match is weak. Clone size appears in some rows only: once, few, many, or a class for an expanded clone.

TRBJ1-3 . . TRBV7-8 CASSLQASSGNTIYF TGTGCCAGCAGCTTACAAGCGAGCTCTGGAAACACCATATATTTT
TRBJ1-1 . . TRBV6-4 CARPDGNTEAFF TGTGCCAGGCCGGACGGGAACACTGAAGCTTTCTTT
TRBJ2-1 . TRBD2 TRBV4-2 CASSQGVAGGLNEQFF TGTGCCAGCAGCCAAGGGGTAGCGGGAGGGCTGAATGAGCAGTTCTTC
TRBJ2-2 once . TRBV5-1 CASRKAGELFF TGCGCCAGCAGAAAGGCCGGGGAGCTGTTTTTT
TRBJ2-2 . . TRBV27 CASSFWGSTGELFF TGTGCCAGCAGTTTCTGGGGGAGCACCGGGGAGCTGTTTTTT
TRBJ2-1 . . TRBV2 CASSPRDNEQFF TGTGCCAGCAGTCCCCGAGACAATGAGCAGTTCTTC
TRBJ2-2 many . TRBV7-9 CASSLAGPDTGELFF TGTGCCAGCAGCTTAGCGGGACCAGACACCGGGGAGCTGTTTTTT
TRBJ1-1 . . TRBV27 CASSPGTGTEAFF TGTGCCAGCAGTCCCGGGACCGGCACTGAAGCTTTCTTT
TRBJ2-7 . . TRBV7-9 CASNAGTYEQYF TGTGCCAGCAATGCAGGGACCTACGAGCAGTACTTC
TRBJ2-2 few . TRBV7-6 CASSPMNTGELFF TGTGCCAGCAGCCCGATGAACACCGGGGAGCTGTTTTTT
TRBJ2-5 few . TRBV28 CASSYALLGAAETQYF TGTGCCAGCAGTTACGCACTGCTGGGGGCGGCAGAGACCCAGTACTTC
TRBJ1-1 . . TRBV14 CASSQDWGMNTEAFF TGTGCCAGCAGCCAAGATTGGGGCATGAACACTGAAGCTTTCTTT
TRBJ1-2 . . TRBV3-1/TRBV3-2 CASSQIPGSGYTF TGTGCCAGCAGCCAAATCCCAGGGTCTGGCTACACCTTC
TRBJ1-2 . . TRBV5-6 CASSLGVAGELSYGYTF TGTGCCAGCAGCTTGGGGGTCGCGGGGGAGTTGTCCTATGGCTACACCTTC
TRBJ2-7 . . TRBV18 CASSPRGSIPTEQYF TGTGCCAGCTCACCTAGAGGGTCGATCCCCACCGAGCAGTACTTC
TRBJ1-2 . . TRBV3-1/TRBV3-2 CASSAHRGGAGWGYTF TGTGCCAGCAGCGCCCATAGGGGGGGCGCAGGGTGGGGCTACACCTTC
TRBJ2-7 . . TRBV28 CASSSSASVGTYEQYF TGTGCCAGCAGTTCCTCGGCTAGCGTGGGGACCTACGAGCAGTACTTC
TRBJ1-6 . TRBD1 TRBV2 CASRPGQGSNSPLHF TGTGCCAGCAGGCCGGGACAGGGGTCCAATTCACCCCTCCACTTT
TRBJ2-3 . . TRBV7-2 CASSLDLAAMGTQYF TGTGCCAGCAGCTTAGATCTAGCCGCCATGGGTACGCAGTATTTT
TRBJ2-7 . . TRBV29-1 CSVPGGPANEQYF TGCAGCGTCCCCGGGGGACCCGCAAACGAGCAGTACTTC
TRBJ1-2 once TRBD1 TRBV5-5 CASSLGTGEGYTF TGTGCCAGCAGCTTGGGGACAGGAGAAGGCTACACCTTC
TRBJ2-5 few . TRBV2 CASSAVGETQYF TGTGCCAGCAGTGCTGTTGGAGAGACCCAGTACTTC
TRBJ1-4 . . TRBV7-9 CASSPGNEKLFF TGTGCCAGCAGCCCCGGAAATGAAAAACTGTTTTTT
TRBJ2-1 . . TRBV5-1 CASSLGSSSNEQFF TGCGCCAGCAGCTTGGGGTCTTCGAGCAATGAGCAGTTCTTC
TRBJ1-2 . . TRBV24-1 CATSGEAGYTF TGTGCCACCAGTGGGGAGGCTGGCTACACCTTC
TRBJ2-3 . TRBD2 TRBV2 CASSFGGAGTDTQYF TGTGCCAGCAGTTTCGGGGGGGCCGGCACAGATACGCAGTATTTT
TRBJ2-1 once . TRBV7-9 CASSINRDFTHYNEQFF TGTGCCAGCAGCATAAACCGGGACTTCACACACTACAATGAGCAGTTCTTC
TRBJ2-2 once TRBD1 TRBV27 CASRRTGSTGELFF TGTGCCAGCAGAAGGACAGGGAGCACCGGGGAGCTGTTTTTT
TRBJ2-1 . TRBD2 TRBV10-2 CASSELAASSYNEQFF TGCGCCAGCAGTGAACTAGCGGCGAGCTCCTACAATGAGCAGTTCTTC
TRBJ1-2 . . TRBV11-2 CASSLVGGSYGYTF TGTGCCAGCAGCTTAGTCGGAGGGTCCTATGGCTACACCTTC
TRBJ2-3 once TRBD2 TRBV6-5 CASRSRDYSTDTQYF TGTGCCAGCAGAAGCCGGGACTATAGCACAGATACGCAGTATTTT
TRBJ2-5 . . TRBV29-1 CSVPKGRETQYF TGCAGCGTCCCGAAGGGGAGGGAGACCCAGTACTTC
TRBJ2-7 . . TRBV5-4 CASSLGHFSYEQYF TGTGCCAGCAGCTTAGGGCACTTCTCCTACGAGCAGTACTTC
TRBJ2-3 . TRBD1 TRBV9 CASSVEQGVGPDTQYF TGTGCCAGCAGCGTAGAGCAGGGGGTAGGGCCAGATACGCAGTATTTT
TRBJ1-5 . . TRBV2 CASTSFFNQPQHF TGTGCCAGCACCTCTTTCTTCAATCAGCCCCAGCATTTT
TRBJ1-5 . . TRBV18 CASSPKTVNQPQHF TGTGCCAGCTCACCGAAGACAGTGAATCAGCCCCAGCATTTT
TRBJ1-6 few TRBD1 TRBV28 CATHNTRDRRLHF TGTGCCACACACAATACCCGGGACAGAAGACTCCACTTT
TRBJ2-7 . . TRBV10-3 CAISESPSYEQYF TGTGCCATCAGTGAGTCTCCGTCCTACGAGCAGTACTTC
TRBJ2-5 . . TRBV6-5 CAAYEVGETQYF TGTGCCGCCTATGAGGTGGGAGAGACCCAGTACTTC
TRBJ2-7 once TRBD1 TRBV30 CAWSDQTGYPYEQYF TGTGCCTGGAGTGACCAGACAGGGTACCCCTACGAGCAGTACTTC
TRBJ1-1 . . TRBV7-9 CASSRGSQNTEAFF TGTGCCAGCAGTCGCGGGAGCCAGAACACTGAAGCTTTCTTT
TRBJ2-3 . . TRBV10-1 CASSEEDSTDTQYF TGCGCCAGCAGTGAGGAGGACAGCACAGATACGCAGTATTTT
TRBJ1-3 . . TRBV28 CASAAAIQGSAAVRNTIYF TGTGCCAGCGCCGCCGCGATTCAGGGCTCGGCCGCGGTTCGAAACACCATATATTTT
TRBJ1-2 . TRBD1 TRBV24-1 CATQGQGAAGYTF TGTGCCACCCAGGGGCAGGGGGCGGCCGGCTACACCTTC
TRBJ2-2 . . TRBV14 CASSQVTRFGSGELFF TGTGCCAGCAGCCAAGTTACTAGGTTCGGGTCCGGGGAGCTGTTTTTT
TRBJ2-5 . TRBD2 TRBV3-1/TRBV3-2 CASSRQRGSQETQYF TGTGCCAGCAGCCGTCAGCGGGGGAGCCAAGAGACCCAGTACTTC
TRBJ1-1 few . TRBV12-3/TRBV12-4 CASRRVGVTEAFF TGTGCCAGCAGGAGGGTGGGGGTGACTGAAGCTTTCTTT
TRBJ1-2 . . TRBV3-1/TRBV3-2 CASSQELGRIRYGYTF TGTGCCAGCAGCCAAGAACTCGGGCGGATAAGGTATGGCTACACCTTC
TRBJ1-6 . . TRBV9 CASSVGNSPLHF TGTGCCAGCAGCGTAGGGAATTCACCCCTCCACTTT
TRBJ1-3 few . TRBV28 CASSLSGGNSGNTIYF TGTGCCAGCAGTTTATCCGGGGGAAACTCTGGAAACACCATATATTTT
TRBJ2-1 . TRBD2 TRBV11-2 CASSSGGVRAYNEQFF TGTGCCAGCAGCTCCGGGGGGGTACGAGCCTACAATGAGCAGTTCTTC
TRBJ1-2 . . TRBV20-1 CSAREPGGYTF TGCAGTGCTAGAGAACCGGGTGGCTACACCTTC
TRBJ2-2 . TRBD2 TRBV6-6 CASSRSGGANPGELFF TGTGCCAGCTCACGTAGCGGGGGGGCTAACCCCGGGGAGCTGTTTTTT
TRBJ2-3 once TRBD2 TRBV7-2 CASSLDGGSDTQYF TGTGCCAGCAGCTTAGACGGGGGGTCAGATACGCAGTATTTT
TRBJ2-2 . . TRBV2 CATLRWTGKSGELFF TGTGCCACCTTGAGGTGGACTGGGAAATCCGGGGAGCTGTTTTTT
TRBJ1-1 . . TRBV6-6 CASNPGRNTEAFF TGTGCCAGCAACCCAGGGAGGAACACTGAAGCTTTCTTT
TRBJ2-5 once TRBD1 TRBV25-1 CASSEPDRRSKETQYF TGTGCCAGCAGTGAACCGGACAGGCGGTCAAAAGAGACCCAGTACTTC
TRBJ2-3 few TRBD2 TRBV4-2 CASSPTSGYTDTQYF TGTGCCAGCAGCCCAACTAGCGGATACACAGATACGCAGTATTTT
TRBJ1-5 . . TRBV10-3 CAIKNGVGNNQPQHF TGTGCCATCAAGAATGGGGTTGGGAACAATCAGCCCCAGCATTTT